A selection of T cell receptor beta chains follows, all from one sample in a study of cytomegalovirus exposure and HLA in healthy donors. Sequencing used immunoSEQ multiplex PCR; TCRdb keeps in-frame clones, though not all of them. The sample has under 250,000 clones, about nine tenths seen once. Sequencing was carried out using PBMCs. All receptors come from a woman aged 18-29 years in good health and CMV-seropositive. Both conserved end residues are part of each CDR3. The D gene is left open where the match is weak. Clone size is shown for a subset of rows, as once, few, many or a class of expanded clone.

abundance: -
j_gene: TRBJ2-1
d_gene: -
v_gene: TRBV5-6
CDR3nt: TGTGCCAGCAGCTTGTTTATAGACCAGAGGGAGACCTACAATGAGCAGTTCTTC
CDR3aa: CASSLFIDQRETYNEQFF

abundance: -
j_gene: TRBJ2-3
d_gene: -
v_gene: TRBV30
CDR3nt: TGTGCCTGGAGTGCCTTGCGGCTAAGCACAGATACGCAGTATTTT
CDR3aa: CAWSALRLSTDTQYF

abundance: -
j_gene: TRBJ2-7
d_gene: -
v_gene: TRBV5-6
CDR3nt: TGTGCCAGCAGCTTTTACGAGCGCGAGCAGTACTTC
CDR3aa: CASSFYEREQYF

abundance: -
j_gene: TRBJ1-1
d_gene: TRBD1
v_gene: TRBV5-4
CDR3nt: TGTGCCAGCAGCCACCGACAGGGGTTAACTGAAGCTTTCTTT
CDR3aa: CASSHRQGLTEAFF

abundance: -
j_gene: TRBJ1-1
d_gene: -
v_gene: TRBV6-5
CDR3nt: TGTGCCAGCAGTTACTCCAAGAACACTGAAGCTTTCTTT
CDR3aa: CASSYSKNTEAFF

abundance: once
j_gene: TRBJ2-1
d_gene: TRBD2
v_gene: TRBV9
CDR3nt: TGTGCCAGCAGCCAATATCCTGCCGGGACTAGCGGACTCAATGAGCAGTTCTTC
CDR3aa: CASSQYPAGTSGLNEQFF

abundance: -
j_gene: TRBJ1-4
d_gene: TRBD1
v_gene: TRBV18
CDR3nt: TGTGCCAGCTCACCCTCGGACAGGGGCGTAGAAAAACTGTTTTTT
CDR3aa: CASSPSDRGVEKLFF

abundance: few
j_gene: TRBJ1-1
d_gene: -
v_gene: TRBV6-5
CDR3nt: TGTGCCAGCAGTTACAGGGGAAGGAACACTGAAGCTTTCTTT
CDR3aa: CASSYRGRNTEAFF

abundance: -
j_gene: TRBJ1-5
d_gene: TRBD1
v_gene: TRBV18
CDR3nt: TGTGCCAGCTCTCCAGGGGGCAGCAATCAGCCCCAGCATTTT
CDR3aa: CASSPGGSNQPQHF

abundance: -
j_gene: TRBJ2-7
d_gene: -
v_gene: TRBV15
CDR3nt: TGTGCCACCAGCAGAGAGCAGGGGGAGGCCCTCGAGCAGTACTTC
CDR3aa: CATSREQGEALEQYF

abundance: once
j_gene: TRBJ2-1
d_gene: -
v_gene: TRBV4-1
CDR3nt: TGCGCCAGCAGCCAAGGTTGGAGCTCCTACAATGAGCAGTTCTTC
CDR3aa: CASSQGWSSYNEQFF

abundance: -
j_gene: TRBJ2-1
d_gene: -
v_gene: TRBV27
CDR3nt: TGTGCCAGCAGTTTTCGCCGGCCAGGAGGAAATGAGCAGTTCTTC
CDR3aa: CASSFRRPGGNEQFF

abundance: -
j_gene: TRBJ2-2
d_gene: -
v_gene: TRBV14
CDR3nt: TGTGCCAGCAGCCAAGCCCTCACCGGGGAGCTGTTTTTT
CDR3aa: CASSQALTGELFF

abundance: -
j_gene: TRBJ1-1
d_gene: -
v_gene: TRBV27
CDR3nt: TGTGCCAGCAGTTTATCGGGCTCGGACACTGAAGCTTTCTTT
CDR3aa: CASSLSGSDTEAFF

abundance: -
j_gene: TRBJ1-1
d_gene: -
v_gene: TRBV5-1
CDR3nt: TGCGCCAGCAGCATTGGGACTGGTTTTGGATTCACTGAAGCTTTCTTT
CDR3aa: CASSIGTGFGFTEAFF

abundance: -
j_gene: TRBJ1-1
d_gene: TRBD1
v_gene: TRBV15
CDR3nt: TGTGCCACCAGCATGGGACAGCGAACTGAAGCTTTCTTT
CDR3aa: CATSMGQRTEAFF

abundance: -
j_gene: TRBJ1-1
d_gene: -
v_gene: TRBV11-2
CDR3nt: TGTGCCAGCAGCTCTCGGGGGGCCGGGACTGAAGCTTTCTTT
CDR3aa: CASSSRGAGTEAFF

abundance: -
j_gene: TRBJ2-7
d_gene: TRBD2
v_gene: TRBV5-4
CDR3nt: TGTGCCAGCAGCTCGGGACTAGCGGACGTTCTGTACGAGCAGTACTTC
CDR3aa: CASSSGLADVLYEQYF

abundance: -
j_gene: TRBJ2-7
d_gene: TRBD2
v_gene: TRBV29-1
CDR3nt: TGCAGCGTCCGTACGGGGGGGTACGAGCAGTACTTC
CDR3aa: CSVRTGGYEQYF

abundance: -
j_gene: TRBJ2-2
d_gene: -
v_gene: TRBV2
CDR3nt: TGTGCCAGCGGAGGGACAGCGAACACCGGGGAGCTGTTTTTT
CDR3aa: CASGGTANTGELFF

abundance: -
j_gene: TRBJ2-7
d_gene: TRBD2
v_gene: TRBV5-1
CDR3nt: TGCGCCAGCAGCTTGACCTTAGCGGGAGGGTCCTACGAGCAGTACTTC
CDR3aa: CASSLTLAGGSYEQYF

abundance: -
j_gene: TRBJ1-4
d_gene: -
v_gene: TRBV4-1
CDR3nt: TGCGCCAGCAGCTACGGGGGGGGCCTCAATGAAAAACTGTTTTTT
CDR3aa: CASSYGGGLNEKLFF

abundance: -
j_gene: TRBJ1-1
d_gene: -
v_gene: TRBV18
CDR3nt: TGTGCCAGCTCACCTAGACTGAGCACTGAAGCTTTCTTT
CDR3aa: CASSPRLSTEAFF

abundance: -
j_gene: TRBJ1-5
d_gene: -
v_gene: TRBV28
CDR3nt: TGTGCCAGCAGGAGGAGTGGGAGCAATCAGCCCCAGCATTTT
CDR3aa: CASRRSGSNQPQHF

abundance: -
j_gene: TRBJ2-7
d_gene: TRBD1
v_gene: TRBV9
CDR3nt: TGTGCCAGCAGCGTAGGGGTGGGTCCGGACAGGGACTCCTACGAGCAGTACTTC
CDR3aa: CASSVGVGPDRDSYEQYF

abundance: -
j_gene: TRBJ1-1
d_gene: TRBD1
v_gene: TRBV6-5
CDR3nt: TGTGCCAGCAGTACACTTGGACAGGGGGCCTATGAAGCTTTCTTT
CDR3aa: CASSTLGQGAYEAFF

abundance: -
j_gene: TRBJ1-2
d_gene: -
v_gene: TRBV6-5
CDR3nt: TGTGCCAGCAGTTACTCAAGGACGGGGGGCTATGGCTACACCTTC
CDR3aa: CASSYSRTGGYGYTF

abundance: -
j_gene: TRBJ2-2
d_gene: TRBD2
v_gene: TRBV11-2
CDR3nt: TGTGCCAGCAGTCATAGCGGGGCGAACACCGGGGAGCTGTTTTTT
CDR3aa: CASSHSGANTGELFF

abundance: -
j_gene: TRBJ2-3
d_gene: TRBD2
v_gene: TRBV6-4
CDR3nt: TGTGCCAGCAGTGACGGGACTAGCGGGAAGAATACGCAGTATTTT
CDR3aa: CASSDGTSGKNTQYF

abundance: few
j_gene: TRBJ2-7
d_gene: TRBD1
v_gene: TRBV5-1
CDR3nt: TGCGCCAGCAGCGCCACAGGGGGCTTCTACGAGCAGTACTTC
CDR3aa: CASSATGGFYEQYF

abundance: -
j_gene: TRBJ1-2
d_gene: TRBD1
v_gene: TRBV7-3
CDR3nt: TGTGCCAGCAGCTCAGGATTTGGACAGGGAGTAAATGGCTACACCTTC
CDR3aa: CASSSGFGQGVNGYTF

abundance: -
j_gene: TRBJ2-7
d_gene: TRBD2
v_gene: TRBV6-1
CDR3nt: TGTGCCAGCAGTGAAATGTCTAGCGGGAGTAACGAGCAGTACTTC
CDR3aa: CASSEMSSGSNEQYF

abundance: -
j_gene: TRBJ1-1
d_gene: -
v_gene: TRBV6-5
CDR3nt: TGTGCCAGCAGGAGGGGGACTGAAGCTTTCTTT
CDR3aa: CASRRGTEAFF

abundance: -
j_gene: TRBJ2-1
d_gene: -
v_gene: TRBV7-8
CDR3nt: TGTGCCAGCAGCTTAGACCACGAGGACAATGAGCAGTTCTTC
CDR3aa: CASSLDHEDNEQFF

abundance: -
j_gene: TRBJ1-1
d_gene: -
v_gene: TRBV2
CDR3nt: TGTGCCAGCGCGTACACTGAAGCTTTCTTT
CDR3aa: CASAYTEAFF

abundance: -
j_gene: TRBJ2-1
d_gene: -
v_gene: TRBV2
CDR3nt: TGTGCCAGCATAAAGGGCATGCGGGTGCGCTCCTACAATGAGCAGTTCTTC
CDR3aa: CASIKGMRVRSYNEQFF

abundance: -
j_gene: TRBJ2-7
d_gene: TRBD1
v_gene: TRBV5-1
CDR3nt: TGCGCCAGCAGCTTTGGGGTACAGGGGGCGAGCGTGCGCTCCTACGAGCAGTACTTC
CDR3aa: CASSFGVQGASVRSYEQYF

abundance: -
j_gene: TRBJ1-2
d_gene: -
v_gene: TRBV18
CDR3nt: TGTGCCAGCTCCTTCCCCGAGGACAGCCTTAACTATGGCTACACCTTC
CDR3aa: CASSFPEDSLNYGYTF

abundance: -
j_gene: TRBJ2-6
d_gene: TRBD2
v_gene: TRBV9
CDR3nt: TGTGCCAGCAGCCTGGGGGGGGGTCCGAGCTCTGGGGCCAACGTCCTGACTTTC
CDR3aa: CASSLGGGPSSGANVLTF

abundance: -
j_gene: TRBJ2-7
d_gene: -
v_gene: TRBV28
CDR3nt: TGTGCCAGCAGTTTAGTCCTAGCAACAACCTACGAGCAGTACTTC
CDR3aa: CASSLVLATTYEQYF

abundance: -
j_gene: TRBJ1-2
d_gene: TRBD1
v_gene: TRBV28
CDR3nt: TGTGCCAGCAGGCCTGCTTGGACAGGATCCCTTGGCTACACCTTC
CDR3aa: CASRPAWTGSLGYTF

abundance: -
j_gene: TRBJ1-2
d_gene: -
v_gene: TRBV27
CDR3nt: TGTGCCAGCAGTCACAGACTCGGGGATGGCTACACCTTC
CDR3aa: CASSHRLGDGYTF

abundance: few
j_gene: TRBJ2-1
d_gene: TRBD2
v_gene: TRBV7-9
CDR3nt: TGTGCCAGCTGCCTGACGGGACTAGTCTGTGAGCAGTTCTTC
CDR3aa: CASCLTGLVCEQFF

abundance: -
j_gene: TRBJ2-7
d_gene: TRBD1
v_gene: TRBV5-1
CDR3nt: TGCGCCAGCAGCTGGACAGGCTACGAGCAGTACTTC
CDR3aa: CASSWTGYEQYF

abundance: -
j_gene: TRBJ2-1
d_gene: -
v_gene: TRBV4-1
CDR3nt: TGCGCCAGCAGCCAAGAAGGGGCGGTCAATGAGCAGTTCTTC
CDR3aa: CASSQEGAVNEQFF

abundance: -
j_gene: TRBJ1-5
d_gene: TRBD1
v_gene: TRBV28
CDR3nt: TGTGCCAGCAGAGATCCGGACAGGGCGAGCAATCAGCCCCAGCATTTT
CDR3aa: CASRDPDRASNQPQHF

abundance: -
j_gene: TRBJ2-5
d_gene: -
v_gene: TRBV5-1
CDR3nt: TGCGCCAGCAGCTTGGGTCCGGCGGGAACCCAAGAGACCCAGTACTTC
CDR3aa: CASSLGPAGTQETQYF

abundance: -
j_gene: TRBJ1-4
d_gene: -
v_gene: TRBV19
CDR3nt: TGTGCCAGTACGCCACGCGGGCGTGAAAAACTGTTTTTT
CDR3aa: CASTPRGREKLFF

abundance: -
j_gene: TRBJ2-7
d_gene: -
v_gene: TRBV21-1
CDR3nt: TGTGCCAGCAGCACAGGGCCTCACCCTGATAGCTACGAGCAGTACTTC
CDR3aa: CASSTGPHPDSYEQYF

abundance: few
j_gene: TRBJ1-5
d_gene: -
v_gene: TRBV2
CDR3nt: TGTGCCAGCAGTGACCAGGGTAGGCAGCCCCAGCATTTT
CDR3aa: CASSDQGRQPQHF

abundance: -
j_gene: TRBJ2-2
d_gene: TRBD2
v_gene: TRBV27
CDR3nt: TGTGCCAGCAGTTTATCGGCGGGAGGGGGAACCGGGGAGCTGTTTTTT
CDR3aa: CASSLSAGGGTGELFF

abundance: once
j_gene: TRBJ2-3
d_gene: -
v_gene: TRBV6-5
CDR3nt: TGTGCCAGCAGTCGAGGGACAGATACGCAGTATTTT
CDR3aa: CASSRGTDTQYF